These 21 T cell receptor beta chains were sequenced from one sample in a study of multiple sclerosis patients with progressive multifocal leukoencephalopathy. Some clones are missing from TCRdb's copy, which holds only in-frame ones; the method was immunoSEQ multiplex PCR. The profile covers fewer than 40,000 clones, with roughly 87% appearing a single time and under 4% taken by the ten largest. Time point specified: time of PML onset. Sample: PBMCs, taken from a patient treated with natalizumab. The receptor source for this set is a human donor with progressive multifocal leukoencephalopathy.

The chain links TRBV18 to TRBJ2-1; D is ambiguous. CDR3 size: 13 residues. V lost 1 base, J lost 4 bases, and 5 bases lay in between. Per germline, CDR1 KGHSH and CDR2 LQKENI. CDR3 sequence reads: CASSPLRYNEQFF. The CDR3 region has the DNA TGTGCCAGCTCACCACTCAGATACAATGAGCAGTTCTTC.

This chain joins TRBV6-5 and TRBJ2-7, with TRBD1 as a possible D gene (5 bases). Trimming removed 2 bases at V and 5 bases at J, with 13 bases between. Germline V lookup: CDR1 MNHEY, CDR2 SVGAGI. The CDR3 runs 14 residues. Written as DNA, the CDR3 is TGTGCCAGCAGTTACGTAGGGGATCCCAACGAGCAGTACTTC. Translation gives CASSYVGDPNEQYF.

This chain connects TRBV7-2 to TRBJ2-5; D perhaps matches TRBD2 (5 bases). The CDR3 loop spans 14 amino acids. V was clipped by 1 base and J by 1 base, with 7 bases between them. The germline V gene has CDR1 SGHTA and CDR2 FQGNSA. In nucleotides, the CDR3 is TGTGCCAGCAGCTTAGTTAGCGCCCAAGAGACCCAGTACTTC. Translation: CASSLVSAQETQYF.

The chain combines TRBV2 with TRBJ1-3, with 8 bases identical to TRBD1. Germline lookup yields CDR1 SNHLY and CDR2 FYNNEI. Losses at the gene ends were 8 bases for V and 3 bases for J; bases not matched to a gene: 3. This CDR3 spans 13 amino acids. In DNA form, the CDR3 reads TGTGCCAGCCCGGACAGGGTTGGAAACACCATATATTTT. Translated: CASPDRVGNTIYF.

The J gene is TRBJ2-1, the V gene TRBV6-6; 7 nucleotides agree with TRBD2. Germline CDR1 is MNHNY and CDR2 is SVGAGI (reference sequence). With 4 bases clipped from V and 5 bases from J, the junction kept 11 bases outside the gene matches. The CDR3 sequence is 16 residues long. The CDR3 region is CASSWGVAGGNNEQFF. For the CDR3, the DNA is TGTGCCAGCAGTTGGGGGGTAGCGGGTGGTAACAATGAGCAGTTCTTC.

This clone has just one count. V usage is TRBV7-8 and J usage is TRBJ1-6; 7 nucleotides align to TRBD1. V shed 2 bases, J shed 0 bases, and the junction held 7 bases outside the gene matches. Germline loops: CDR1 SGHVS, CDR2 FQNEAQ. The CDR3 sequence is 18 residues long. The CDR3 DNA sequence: TGTGCCAGCAGCTTAAAGGGACAGTCCGGCTCCTATAATTCACCCCTCCACTTT. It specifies CASSLKGQSGSYNSPLHF.

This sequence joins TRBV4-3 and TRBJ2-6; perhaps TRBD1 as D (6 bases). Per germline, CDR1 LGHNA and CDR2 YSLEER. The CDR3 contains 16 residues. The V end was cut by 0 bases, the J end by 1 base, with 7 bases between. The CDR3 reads CASSQDRGSGANVLTF. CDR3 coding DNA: TGCGCCAGCAGCCAAGATAGGGGGTCTGGGGCCAACGTCCTGACTTTC.

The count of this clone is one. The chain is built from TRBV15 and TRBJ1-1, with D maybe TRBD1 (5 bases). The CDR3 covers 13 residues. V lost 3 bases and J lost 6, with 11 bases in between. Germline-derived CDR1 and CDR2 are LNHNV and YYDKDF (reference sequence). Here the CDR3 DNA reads TGTGCCACCAGCAGGCCCGGGGCCTCTGAAGCTTTCTTT. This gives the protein CATSRPGASEAFF.

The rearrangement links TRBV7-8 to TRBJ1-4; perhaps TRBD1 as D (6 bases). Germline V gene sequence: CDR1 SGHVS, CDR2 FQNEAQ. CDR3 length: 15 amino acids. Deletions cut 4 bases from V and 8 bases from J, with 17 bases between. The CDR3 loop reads CASSSTTGQGEKLFF. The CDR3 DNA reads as TGTGCCAGCAGCTCCACTACAGGGCAGGGAGAAAAACTGTTTTTT.

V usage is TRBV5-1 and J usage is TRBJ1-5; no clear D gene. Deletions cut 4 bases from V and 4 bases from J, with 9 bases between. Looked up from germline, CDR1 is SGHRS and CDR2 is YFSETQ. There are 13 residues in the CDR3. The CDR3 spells CASSPGANQPQHF. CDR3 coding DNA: TGCGCCAGCAGCCCGGGAGCTAATCAGCCCCAGCATTTT.

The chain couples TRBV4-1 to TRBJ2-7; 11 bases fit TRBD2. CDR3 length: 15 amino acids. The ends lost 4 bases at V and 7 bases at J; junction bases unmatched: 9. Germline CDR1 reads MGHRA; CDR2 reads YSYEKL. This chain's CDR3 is CASSPVLAGEGEQYF. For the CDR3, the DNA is TGCGCCAGCAGCCCAGTACTAGCGGGAGAGGGGGAGCAGTACTTC.

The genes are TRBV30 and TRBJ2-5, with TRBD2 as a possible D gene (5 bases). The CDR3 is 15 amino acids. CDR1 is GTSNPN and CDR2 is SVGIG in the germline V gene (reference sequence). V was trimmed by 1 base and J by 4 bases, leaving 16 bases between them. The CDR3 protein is CAWSGGYGKGETQYF. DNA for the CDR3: TGTGCCTGGAGTGGCGGATACGGGAAAGGAGAGACCCAGTACTTC. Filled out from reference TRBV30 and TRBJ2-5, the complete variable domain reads SQTIHQWPATLVQPVGSPLSLECTVEGTSNPNLYWYRQAAGRGLQLLFYSVGIGQISSEVPQNLSASRPQDRQFILSSKKLLLSDSGFYLCAWSGGYGKGETQYFGPGTRLLVL.

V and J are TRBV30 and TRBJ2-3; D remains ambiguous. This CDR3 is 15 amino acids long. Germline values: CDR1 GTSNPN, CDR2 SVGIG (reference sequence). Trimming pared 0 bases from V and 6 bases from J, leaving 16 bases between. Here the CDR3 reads CAWSVYQSTEDTQYF. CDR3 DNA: TGTGCCTGGAGTGTTTACCAAAGTACGGAGGATACGCAGTATTTT.

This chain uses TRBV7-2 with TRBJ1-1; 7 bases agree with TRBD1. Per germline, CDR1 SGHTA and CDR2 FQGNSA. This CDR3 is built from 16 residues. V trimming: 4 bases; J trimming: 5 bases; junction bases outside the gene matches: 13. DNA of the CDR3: TGTGCCAGCAGCTCCCGGGGGGGCAGGGGGTCTACTGAAGCTTTCTTT. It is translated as CASSSRGGRGSTEAFF. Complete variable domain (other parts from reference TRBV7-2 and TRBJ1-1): GAGVSQSPSNKVTEKGKDVELRCDPISGHTALYWYRQSLGQGLEFLIYFQGNSAPDKSGLPSDRFSAERTGGSVSTLTIQRTQQEDSAVYLCASSSRGGRGSTEAFFGQGTRLTVV.

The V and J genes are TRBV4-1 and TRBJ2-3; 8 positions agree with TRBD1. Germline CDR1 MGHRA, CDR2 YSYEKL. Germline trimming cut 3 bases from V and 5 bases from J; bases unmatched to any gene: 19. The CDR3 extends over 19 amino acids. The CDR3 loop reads CASSQRTLGQGARKDTQYF. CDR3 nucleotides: TGCGCCAGCAGCCAGCGGACCCTAGGGCAGGGGGCGCGGAAAGATACGCAGTATTTT.

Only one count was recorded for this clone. CDR3 region: CSASRAGELFF. In DNA form, the CDR3 reads TGCAGTGCTAGTCGGGCTGGGGAGCTGTTTTTT. The V gene is TRBV20-1, the J gene TRBJ2-2, with unresolved D. The CDR3 is made up of 11 amino acids. Trimming took 3 bases from V and 8 from J, leaving 7 bases between them. Germline CDR1 reads DFQATT; CDR2 reads SNEGSKA (reference sequence).

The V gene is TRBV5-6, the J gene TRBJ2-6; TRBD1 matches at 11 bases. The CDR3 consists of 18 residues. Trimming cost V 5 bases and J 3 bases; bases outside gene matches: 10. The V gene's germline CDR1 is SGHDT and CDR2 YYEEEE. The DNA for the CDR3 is TGTGCCAGCAGTTATAGGAGGACAGGGGGCGATGGGGCCAACGTCCTGACTTTC. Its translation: CASSYRRTGGDGANVLTF.

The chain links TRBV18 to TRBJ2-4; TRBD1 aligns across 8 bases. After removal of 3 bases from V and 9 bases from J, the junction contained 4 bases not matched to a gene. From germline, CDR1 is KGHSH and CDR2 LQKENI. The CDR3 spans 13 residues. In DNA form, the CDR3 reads TGTGCCAGCTCACCCCCAGGGGGCGGCATTCAGTACTTC. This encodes CASSPPGGGIQYF.

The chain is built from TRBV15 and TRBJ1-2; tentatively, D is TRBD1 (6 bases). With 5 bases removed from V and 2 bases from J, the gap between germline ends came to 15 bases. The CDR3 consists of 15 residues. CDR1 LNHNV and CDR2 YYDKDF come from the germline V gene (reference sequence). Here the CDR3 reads CATSPRDTTNYGYTF. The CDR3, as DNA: TGTGCCACCAGCCCCCGGGACACAACAAACTATGGCTACACCTTC.

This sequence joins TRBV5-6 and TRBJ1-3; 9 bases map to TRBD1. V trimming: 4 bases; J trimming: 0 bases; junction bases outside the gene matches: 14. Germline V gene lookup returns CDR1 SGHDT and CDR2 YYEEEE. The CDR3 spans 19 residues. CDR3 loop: CASSVGWDRASFSGNTIYF. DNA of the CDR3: TGTGCCAGCAGCGTGGGGTGGGACAGGGCAAGCTTCTCTGGAAACACCATATATTTT. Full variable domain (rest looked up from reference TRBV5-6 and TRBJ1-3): DAGVTQSPTHLIKTRGQQVTLRCSPKSGHDTVSWYQQALGQGPQFIFQYYEEEERQRGNFPDRFSGHQFPNYSSELNVNALLLGDSALYLCASSVGWDRASFSGNTIYFGEGSWLTVV.

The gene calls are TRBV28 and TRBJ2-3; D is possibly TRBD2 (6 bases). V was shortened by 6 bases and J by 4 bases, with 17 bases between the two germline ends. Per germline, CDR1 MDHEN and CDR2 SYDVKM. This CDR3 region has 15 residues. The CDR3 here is CASSIVSGSPDTQYF. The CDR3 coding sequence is TGTGCCAGCAGCATAGTCTCCGGGAGTCCAGATACGCAGTATTTT.